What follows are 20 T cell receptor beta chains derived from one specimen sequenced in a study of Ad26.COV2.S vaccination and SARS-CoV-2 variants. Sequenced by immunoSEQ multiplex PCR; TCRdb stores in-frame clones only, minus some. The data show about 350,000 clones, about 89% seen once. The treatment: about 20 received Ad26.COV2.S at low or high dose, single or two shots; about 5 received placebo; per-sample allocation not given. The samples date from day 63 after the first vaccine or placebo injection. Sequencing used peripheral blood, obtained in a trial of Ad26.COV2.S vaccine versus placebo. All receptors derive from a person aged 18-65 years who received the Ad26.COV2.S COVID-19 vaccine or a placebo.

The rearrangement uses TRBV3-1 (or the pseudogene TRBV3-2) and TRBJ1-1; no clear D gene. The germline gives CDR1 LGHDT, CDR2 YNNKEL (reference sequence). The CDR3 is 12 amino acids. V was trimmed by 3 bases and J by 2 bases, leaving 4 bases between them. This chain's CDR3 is CASSHANTEAFF. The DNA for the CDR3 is TGTGCCAGCAGCCACGCCAACACTGAAGCTTTCTTT.

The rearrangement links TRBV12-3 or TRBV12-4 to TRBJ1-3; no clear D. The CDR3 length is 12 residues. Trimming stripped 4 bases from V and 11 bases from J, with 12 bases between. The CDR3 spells CASSYFKGAIYF. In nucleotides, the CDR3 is TGTGCCAGCAGTTACTTCAAGGGAGCCATATATTTT.

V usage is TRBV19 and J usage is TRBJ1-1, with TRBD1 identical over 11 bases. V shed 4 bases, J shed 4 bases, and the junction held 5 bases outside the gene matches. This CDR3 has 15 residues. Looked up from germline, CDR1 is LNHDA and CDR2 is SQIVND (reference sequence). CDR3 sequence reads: CASSTPDRGPTEAFF. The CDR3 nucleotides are TGTGCCAGTAGTACCCCGGACAGGGGGCCCACTGAAGCTTTCTTT.

Written as DNA, the CDR3 is TGTGCCAGCAGCGGTGGGCGGAGTAGCTCCTACGAGCAGTACTTC. Its protein product is CASSGGRSSSYEQYF. The chain carries TRBV5-5 and TRBJ2-7; D is unclear. V lost 4 bases and J lost 0, with 14 bases in between. Germline CDR1 is SGHKS and CDR2 is YYEKEE (reference sequence). The CDR3 spans 15 residues.

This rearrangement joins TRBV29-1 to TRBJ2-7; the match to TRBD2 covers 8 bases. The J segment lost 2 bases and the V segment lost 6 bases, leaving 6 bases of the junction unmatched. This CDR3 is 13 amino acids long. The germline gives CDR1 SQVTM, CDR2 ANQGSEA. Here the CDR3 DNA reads TGCAGCGTCCGGGAGGGGGGCCCCTACGAGCAGTACTTC. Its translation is CSVREGGPYEQYF.

The CDR3 protein is CASSFPKTGDSHNSPLHF. The CDR3 DNA sequence: TGTGCCAGCAGCTTCCCGAAGACAGGGGATTCTCATAATTCACCCCTCCACTTT. The gene calls are TRBV5-6 and TRBJ1-6, with 8 bases that match TRBD1. CDR1 and CDR2 from the germline V gene are SGHDT and YYEEEE. The length of the CDR3 is 18 residues. The trim removed 2 bases at V and 5 bases at J, leaving 12 bases unmatched.

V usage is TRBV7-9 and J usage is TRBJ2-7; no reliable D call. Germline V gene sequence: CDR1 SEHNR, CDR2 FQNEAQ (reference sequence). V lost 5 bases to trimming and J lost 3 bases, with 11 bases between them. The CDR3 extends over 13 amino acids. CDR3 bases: TGTGCCAGCAGCCGAGGAACCAACTACGAGCAGTACTTC. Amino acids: CASSRGTNYEQYF.

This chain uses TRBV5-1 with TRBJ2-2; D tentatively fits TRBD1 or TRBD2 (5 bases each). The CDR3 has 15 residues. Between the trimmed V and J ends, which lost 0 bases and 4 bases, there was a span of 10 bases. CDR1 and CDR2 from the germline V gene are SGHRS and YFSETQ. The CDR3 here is CASSLGGAGTGELFF. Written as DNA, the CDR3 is TGCGCCAGCAGCTTGGGAGGGGCCGGCACCGGGGAGCTGTTTTTT.

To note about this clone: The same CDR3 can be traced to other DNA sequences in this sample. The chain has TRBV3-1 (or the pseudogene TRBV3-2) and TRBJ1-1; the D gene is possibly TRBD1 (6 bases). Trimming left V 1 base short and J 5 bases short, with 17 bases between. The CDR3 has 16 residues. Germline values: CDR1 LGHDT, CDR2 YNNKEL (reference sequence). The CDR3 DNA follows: TGTGCCAGCAGCCAAGGAGGGCAGGGGAGGGGTACTGAAGCTTTCTTT. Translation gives CASSQGGQGRGTEAFF.

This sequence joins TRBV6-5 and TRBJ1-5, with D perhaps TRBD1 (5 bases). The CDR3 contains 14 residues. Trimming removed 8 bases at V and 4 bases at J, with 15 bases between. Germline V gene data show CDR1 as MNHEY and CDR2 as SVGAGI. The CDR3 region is CASGRDGRNQPQHF. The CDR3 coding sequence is TGTGCCAGCGGGCGGGACGGACGAAATCAGCCCCAGCATTTT.

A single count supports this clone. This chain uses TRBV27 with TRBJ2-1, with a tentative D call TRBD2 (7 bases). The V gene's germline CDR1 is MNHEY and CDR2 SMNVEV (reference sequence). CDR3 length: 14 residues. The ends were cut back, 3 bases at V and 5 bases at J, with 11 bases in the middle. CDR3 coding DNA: TGTGCCAGCAGTTTCGGGCGGGGGCACAATGAGCAGTTCTTC. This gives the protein CASSFGRGHNEQFF.

The DNA of the CDR3 is TGTGCCAGCAGCTTACCCAGCCTCCTAGGCTACACCTTC. It encodes CASSLPSLLGYTF. The rearrangement uses TRBV7-2 and TRBJ1-2, with no clear D. The CDR3 runs 13 residues. The ends were cut back, 2 bases at V and 8 bases at J, with 12 bases in the middle. CDR1 is SGHTA, CDR2 FQGNSA, per germline.

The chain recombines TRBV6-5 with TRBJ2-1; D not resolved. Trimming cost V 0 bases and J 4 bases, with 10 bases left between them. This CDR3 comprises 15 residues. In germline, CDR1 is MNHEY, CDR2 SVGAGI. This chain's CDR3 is CASSYSGSTYNEQFF. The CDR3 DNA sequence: TGTGCCAGCAGTTACTCCGGGTCGACGTACAATGAGCAGTTCTTC.

This CDR3 reads CASSTYSGTEDTDTQYF. CDR3 sequence (DNA): TGTGCCAGCAGCACCTATAGCGGGACAGAGGACACAGATACGCAGTATTTT. V is TRBV7-9 and J is TRBJ2-3; D may be TRBD2 (8 bases). CDR3 size: 17 residues. CDR1 and CDR2 from the germline V gene are SEHNR and FQNEAQ (reference sequence). Trimming took 5 bases from V and 2 from J, leaving 20 bases between them.

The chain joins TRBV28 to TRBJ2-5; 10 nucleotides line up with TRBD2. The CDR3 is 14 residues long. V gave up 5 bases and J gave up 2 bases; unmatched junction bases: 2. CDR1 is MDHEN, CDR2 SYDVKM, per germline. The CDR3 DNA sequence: TGTGCCAGCAGTCTAGCGGGAGTTCAAGAGACCCAGTACTTC. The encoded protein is CASSLAGVQETQYF.

The CDR3 sequence is CASSETGGKRNTIYF. As DNA, the CDR3 is TGTGCCAGCAGCGAGACAGGGGGAAAAAGAAACACCATATATTTT. The V gene is TRBV7-2, the J gene TRBJ1-3; 9 bases agree with TRBD1. The germline CDR1 and CDR2 sequences are SGHTA and FQGNSA. The CDR3 length is 15 residues. V dropped 5 bases and J dropped 5; count of bases not matched to a gene: 7.

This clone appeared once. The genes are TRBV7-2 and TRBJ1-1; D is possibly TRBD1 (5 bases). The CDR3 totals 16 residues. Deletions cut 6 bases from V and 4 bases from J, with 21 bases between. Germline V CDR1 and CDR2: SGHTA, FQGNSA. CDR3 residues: CASRLKRGEETTEAFF. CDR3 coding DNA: TGTGCCAGCAGACTAAAGCGGGGGGAGGAGACCACTGAAGCTTTCTTT.

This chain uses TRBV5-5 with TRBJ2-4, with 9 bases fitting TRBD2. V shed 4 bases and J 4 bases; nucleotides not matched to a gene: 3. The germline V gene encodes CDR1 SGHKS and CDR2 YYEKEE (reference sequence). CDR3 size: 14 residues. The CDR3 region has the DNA TGTGCCAGCAGCACTCTAGCGGGGAAAAACATTCAGTACTTC. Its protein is CASSTLAGKNIQYF.

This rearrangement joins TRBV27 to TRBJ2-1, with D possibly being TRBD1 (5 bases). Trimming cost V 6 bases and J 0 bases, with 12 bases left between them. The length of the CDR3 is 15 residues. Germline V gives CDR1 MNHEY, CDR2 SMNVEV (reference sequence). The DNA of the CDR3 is TGTGCCAGCAGCCAGGGTCCCAGCTCCTACAATGAGCAGTTCTTC. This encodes CASSQGPSSYNEQFF.

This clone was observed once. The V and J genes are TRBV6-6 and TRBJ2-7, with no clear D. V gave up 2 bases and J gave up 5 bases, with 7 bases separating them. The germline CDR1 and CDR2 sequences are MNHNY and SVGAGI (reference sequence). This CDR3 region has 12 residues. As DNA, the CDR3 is TGTGCCAGCAGTTACCGTGGCGACGAGCAGTACTTC. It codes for CASSYRGDEQYF.